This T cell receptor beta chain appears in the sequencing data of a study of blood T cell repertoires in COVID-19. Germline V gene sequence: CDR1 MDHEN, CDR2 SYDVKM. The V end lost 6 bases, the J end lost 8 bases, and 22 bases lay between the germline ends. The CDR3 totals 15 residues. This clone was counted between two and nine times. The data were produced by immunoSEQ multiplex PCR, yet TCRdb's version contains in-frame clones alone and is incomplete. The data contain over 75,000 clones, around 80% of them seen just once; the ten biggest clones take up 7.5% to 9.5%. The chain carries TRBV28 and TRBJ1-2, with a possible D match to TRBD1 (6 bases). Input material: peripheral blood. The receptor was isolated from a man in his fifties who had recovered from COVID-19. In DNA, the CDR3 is TGTGCCAGCAGCCCTGGTGGACAGTTCCAGGGCGGCTACACCTTC. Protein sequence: CASSPGGQFQGGYTF.